The sequence of this T cell receptor (beta chain) was determined in a study of cytomegalovirus exposure and HLA in healthy donors. TCRdb keeps only in-frame clones here, not all; method: immunoSEQ multiplex PCR. The data contain 250,000 or so clones, roughly 87% of them singletons. General study findings and limits: Most TCRs appeared rarely, but some public TCRs recurred in many donors.

In the case of this clone: Antigen: not known.

Germline CDR1 and CDR2: SGHRS and YFSETQ. V lost 4 bases and J 3 bases, leaving 13 bases between the germline ends. This CDR3 contains 14 residues. The TCR was taken from a man younger than 30 in good health and CMV-seropositive. Sequencing used PBMCs. This chain uses TRBV5-1 with TRBJ2-5, with D tentatively TRBD1 (6 bases). The CDR3 is CASSAMDSKETQYF. The CDR3 region has the DNA TGCGCCAGCAGCGCAATGGACAGTAAAGAGACCCAGTACTTC.